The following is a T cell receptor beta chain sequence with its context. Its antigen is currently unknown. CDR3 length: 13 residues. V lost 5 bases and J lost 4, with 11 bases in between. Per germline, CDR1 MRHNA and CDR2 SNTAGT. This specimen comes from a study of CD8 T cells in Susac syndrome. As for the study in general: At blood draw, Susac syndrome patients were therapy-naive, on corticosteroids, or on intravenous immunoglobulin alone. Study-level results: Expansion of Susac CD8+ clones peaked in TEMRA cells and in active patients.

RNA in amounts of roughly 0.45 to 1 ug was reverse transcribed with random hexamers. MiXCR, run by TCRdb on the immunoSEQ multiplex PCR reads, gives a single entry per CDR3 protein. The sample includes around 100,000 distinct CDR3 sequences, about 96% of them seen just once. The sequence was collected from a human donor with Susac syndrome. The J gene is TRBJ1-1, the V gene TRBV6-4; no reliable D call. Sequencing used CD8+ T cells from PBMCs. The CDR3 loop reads CASSSERGTEAFF. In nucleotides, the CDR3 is TGTGCCAGCAGTAGCGAGCGTGGCACTGAAGCTTTCTTT.